The 21 T cell receptor beta chains reported below all come from one sample, sequenced in a study of PD-1 blockade in classical Hodgkin lymphoma. Time point given: cycle 4 day 1 (C4D1), after less than 7 weeks of nivolumab. With no exception, relapse followed autologous stem cell transplantation in all patients, and brentuximab vedotin exposure varied. PBMCs, once thawed, yielded CD8+ T cells isolated by magnetic negative selection. Method: immunoSEQ multiplex PCR; TCRdb's copy keeps in-frame clones and lacks some. The sample contains almost 8,500 clones, around 83% of which appear only once. Sequencing used CD8+ T cells from blood, obtained before the fourth cycle of nivolumab. The receptors originated from a human donor with classical Hodgkin lymphoma.

This clone was seen once. This rearrangement joins TRBV30 to TRBJ1-1, with a weak D call TRBD1 (6 bases). V lost 4 bases and J 1 base, leaving 16 bases between the germline ends. There are 15 residues in the CDR3. CDR1 and CDR2 from the germline V gene are GTSNPN and SVGIG (reference sequence). The CDR3 region has the DNA TGTGCCTGGACCTACCGGGACATAGGGAACACTGAAGCTTTCTTT. Translated: CAWTYRDIGNTEAFF.

This chain links TRBV4-1 with TRBJ1-1, with TRBD1 as a possible D gene (6 bases). The CDR3 totals 15 residues. With 2 bases removed from V and 5 bases from J, the gap between germline ends came to 15 bases. Looked up from germline, CDR1 is MGHRA and CDR2 is YSYEKL. The CDR3 DNA follows: TGCGCCAGCAGCCAATACAGGGAGGAGAATACTGAAGCTTTCTTT. Translation gives CASSQYREENTEAFF.

This sequence joins TRBV4-1 and TRBJ2-7; TRBD2 might be the D (6 bases). The V end lost 1 base, the J end lost 2 bases, and 12 bases lay between the germline ends. This CDR3 contains 15 residues. Germline lookup yields CDR1 MGHRA and CDR2 YSYEKL. The CDR3 spells CASSQVSGDTYEQYF. As DNA, the CDR3 is TGCGCCAGCAGCCAAGTTAGCGGAGATACCTACGAGCAGTACTTC.

The gene calls are TRBV5-6 and TRBJ2-2; D not certain. The CDR3 spans 17 residues. Germline CDR1 and CDR2: SGHDT and YYEEEE. The V end lost 0 bases, the J end lost 4 bases, and 16 bases lay between the germline ends. In DNA form, the CDR3 reads TGTGCCAGCAGCTTGGTCCCCCGGCAGACTCTCACCGGGGAGCTGTTTTTT. Residues: CASSLVPRQTLTGELFF.

This clone was detected only a few times. The V call is TRBV27, the J call TRBJ1-2; 10 nucleotides line up with TRBD1. Germline trimming cut 4 bases from V and 6 bases from J; bases unmatched to any gene: 11. Germline values: CDR1 MNHEY, CDR2 SMNVEV (reference sequence). The CDR3 length is 16 residues. CDR3 in amino acids: CASSSQDRGRLDGYTF. The CDR3 DNA reads TGTGCCAGCAGTTCACAAGACAGGGGGCGCTTAGATGGCTACACCTTC.

The rearrangement links TRBV27 to TRBJ2-5; tentative D call: TRBD2 (5 bases). The assigned J gene may be wrong: the sequence end matches TRBJ2-7 better. The CDR3 spans 13 residues. Germline CDR1 reads MNHEY; CDR2 reads SMNVEV (reference sequence). The CDR3 loop is CASIGKYSYEQYF. The CDR3 nucleotides are TGTGCCAGCATCGGGAAATACTCCTACGAGCAGTACTTC.

V and J are TRBV9 and TRBJ2-1; a possible D gene is TRBD2 (7 bases). The CDR3 has 19 residues. CDR1 and CDR2 (germline): SGDLS, YYNGEE. Trimming pared 2 bases from V and 13 bases from J, leaving 34 bases between. The CDR3 bases are TGTGCCAGCAGCGTTTACCCGCGAGTGTCCGGGGGGCCCGGTTTCGGCCAGTTCTTC. This gives the protein CASSVYPRVSGGPGFGQFF. The variable domain in full, completed from reference TRBV9 and TRBJ2-1, reads DSGVTQTPKHLITATGQRVTLRCSPRSGDLSVYWYQQSLDQGLQFLIQYYNGEERAKGNILERFSAQQFPDLHSELNLSSLELGDSALYFCASSVYPRVSGGPGFGQFFGPGTRLTVL.

This sequence joins TRBV28 and TRBJ1-1; a weak D match, TRBD1 (5 bases). CDR3 length: 13 residues. Trimming stripped 3 bases from V and 1 base from J, with 6 bases between. Looked up from germline, CDR1 is MDHEN and CDR2 is SYDVKM. CDR3 sequence reads: CASSFGGNTEAFF. CDR3 bases: TGTGCCAGCAGTTTTGGGGGGAACACTGAAGCTTTCTTT.

J is TRBJ1-2 and V is TRBV19; 9 bases align to TRBD1. The junction had 15 bases not matched to a gene; V was cut back by 6 bases and J by 4 bases. CDR3 length: 17 amino acids. Germline values: CDR1 LNHDA, CDR2 SQIVND (reference sequence). CDR3 sequence: CASRGGTGRNKIYGYTF. DNA for the CDR3: TGTGCCAGTAGAGGAGGGACAGGGAGAAACAAGATCTATGGCTACACCTTC.

The chain joins TRBV5-6 to TRBJ2-5, with D possibly TRBD1 on 6 matching bases. CDR3 length: 15 amino acids. V was cut by 0 bases and J by 3 bases, with 12 bases left in between. Germline loops: CDR1 SGHDT, CDR2 YYEEEE. In DNA form, the CDR3 reads TGTGCCAGCAGCTTGGCCCGGCAGGGGAAAGAGACCCAGTACTTC. Translated: CASSLARQGKETQYF. The variable domain in full, completed from reference TRBV5-6 and TRBJ2-5, reads DAGVTQSPTHLIKTRGQQVTLRCSPKSGHDTVSWYQQALGQGPQFIFQYYEEEERQRGNFPDRFSGHQFPNYSSELNVNALLLGDSALYLCASSLARQGKETQYFGPGTRLLVL.

The chain couples TRBV6-1 to TRBJ1-4; tentative D call: TRBD1 (5 bases). The CDR3 length is 13 residues. CDR1 and CDR2 from the germline V gene are MNHNS and SASEGT. The V and J ends lost 7 bases and 8 bases respectively, with 14 bases between them. In DNA, the CDR3 is TGTGCCAGCAATCGGGGCCTGAGGGAAAAACTGTTTTTT. It encodes CASNRGLREKLFF.

The gene calls are TRBV19 and TRBJ2-1; 10 nucleotides agree with TRBD2. Trimming cost V 5 bases and J 2 bases; bases outside gene matches: 3. The CDR3 loop spans 15 amino acids. The germline CDR1 and CDR2 sequences are LNHDA and SQIVND (reference sequence). The CDR3 spells CASSVTSGAYNEQFF. As DNA, the CDR3 is TGTGCCAGTAGTGTTACTAGCGGGGCCTACAATGAGCAGTTCTTC.

This clone has only one observation. J is TRBJ1-4 and V is TRBV4-1; D is perhaps TRBD1 (5 bases). V gave up 3 bases and J gave up 4 bases, with 12 bases separating them. Looked up from germline, CDR1 is MGHRA and CDR2 is YSYEKL. The length of the CDR3 is 15 residues. The CDR3 sequence is CASSQRQLGNEKLFF. The CDR3 DNA reads as TGCGCCAGCAGCCAGAGACAGTTGGGTAATGAAAAACTGTTTTTT.

The chain uses TRBV4-1 and TRBJ1-3, with TRBD1 matching 9 bases. V trimming: 0 bases; J trimming: 8 bases; junction bases outside the gene matches: 14. There are 18 residues in the CDR3. Germline V gene data show CDR1 as MGHRA and CDR2 as YSYEKL. The CDR3: CASSQDAAGGTGTYTIYF. DNA of the CDR3: TGCGCCAGCAGCCAAGATGCAGCCGGTGGGACAGGGACCTACACCATATATTTT.

This chain joins TRBV4-1 and TRBJ1-5, with D unclear. V was clipped by 1 base and J by 4 bases, with 11 bases between them. This CDR3 has 15 amino acids. Germline CDR1 MGHRA, CDR2 YSYEKL. DNA of the CDR3: TGCGCCAGCAGCCAAGGCAGACTACCTAATCAGCCCCAGCATTTT. Encoded protein: CASSQGRLPNQPQHF.

This chain uses TRBV30 with TRBJ2-7, with TRBD1 identical over 8 bases. V trimming: 3 bases; J trimming: 5 bases; junction bases outside the gene matches: 3. This CDR3 region has 12 residues. The germline V gene encodes CDR1 GTSNPN and CDR2 SVGIG (reference sequence). The CDR3 DNA reads TGTGCCTGGAGGGGGGACAGGAACGAGCAGTACTTC. Residues: CAWRGDRNEQYF.

This clone was found a few times. The chain joins TRBV7-3 to TRBJ1-6; the D gene is possibly TRBD1 (5 bases). In germline, CDR1 is SGHTA, CDR2 FQGTGA. The V end was cut by 2 bases, the J end by 10 bases, with 15 bases between. CDR3 length equals 15 residues. CDR3 protein: CASSLWPRGGSPLHF. Written as DNA, the CDR3 is TGTGCCAGCAGCTTATGGCCCCGGGGCGGGTCACCCCTCCACTTT. The full variable domain, in which reference TRBV7-3 and TRBJ1-6 provide the parts outside the CDR3, is GAGVSQTPSNKVTEKGKYVELRCDPISGHTALYWYRQSLGQGPEFLIYFQGTGAADDSGLPNDRFFAVRPEGSVSTLKIQRTERGDSAVYLCASSLWPRGGSPLHFGNGTRLTVT.

CDR3 in DNA: TGTGCCATCTGGACAGGGTCTGGGGCCAACGTCCTGACTTTC. Translating gives CAIWTGSGANVLTF. The V gene is TRBV10-3, the J gene TRBJ2-6; TRBD1 matches at 8 bases. The CDR3 runs 14 residues. Per germline, CDR1 ENHRY and CDR2 SYGVKD. V lost 8 bases, J lost 1 base, and 1 base stayed unmatched.

V usage is TRBV27 and J usage is TRBJ2-2; TRBD2 matches at 7 bases. This CDR3 spans 17 amino acids. Per germline, CDR1 MNHEY and CDR2 SMNVEV (reference sequence). With V trimmed by 5 bases and J by 0 bases, 9 bases remained unmatched. In DNA form, the CDR3 reads TGTGCCAGCAGTACCTCACTAGCGCACGCGAACACCGGGGAGCTGTTTTTT. It codes for CASSTSLAHANTGELFF.

The V and J genes are TRBV10-2 and TRBJ2-1; unclear D gene. Per germline, CDR1 WSHSY and CDR2 SAAADI. The CDR3 runs 13 residues. V shed 3 bases and J shed 9 bases, with 12 bases lying between them. The CDR3 DNA reads as TGCGCCAGCAGTGAAATCCCGGCCTTTGAGCAGTTCTTC. This encodes CASSEIPAFEQFF.

The chain joins TRBV27 to TRBJ2-5; no reliable D call. The CDR3 runs to 16 residues. Germline-derived CDR1 and CDR2 are MNHEY and SMNVEV (reference sequence). The V end was cut by 3 bases, the J end by 0 bases, with 14 bases between. CDR3 nucleotides: TGTGCCAGCAGTTTTCCTCCGCCGCAGTACCAAGAGACCCAGTACTTC. As protein: CASSFPPPQYQETQYF.